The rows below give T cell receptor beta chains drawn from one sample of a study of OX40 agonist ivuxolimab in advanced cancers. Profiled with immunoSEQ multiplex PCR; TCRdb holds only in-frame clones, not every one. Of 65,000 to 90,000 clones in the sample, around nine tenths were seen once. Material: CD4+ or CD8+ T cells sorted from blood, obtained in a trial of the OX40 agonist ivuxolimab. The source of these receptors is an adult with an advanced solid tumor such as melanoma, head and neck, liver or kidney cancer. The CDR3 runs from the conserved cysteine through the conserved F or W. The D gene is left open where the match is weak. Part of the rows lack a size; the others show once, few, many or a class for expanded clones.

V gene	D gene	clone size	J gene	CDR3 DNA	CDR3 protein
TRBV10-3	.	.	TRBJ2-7	TGTGCCATCAGTGAGTCTACTCGCAGCTCCTACGAGCAGTACTTC	CAISESTRSSYEQYF
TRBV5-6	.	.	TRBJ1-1	TGTGCCAGCAGCTTCTGGACTATAGGGAACACTGAAGCTTTCTTT	CASSFWTIGNTEAFF
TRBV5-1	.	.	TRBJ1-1	TGCGCCAGCAGCTTGGAGGAGCAGTCGACTGAAGCTTTCTTT	CASSLEEQSTEAFF
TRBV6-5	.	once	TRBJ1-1	TGTGCCAGCAGCCGCACCGGAGAAGCTTTCTTT	CASSRTGEAFF
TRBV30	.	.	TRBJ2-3	TGTGCCTGGAGTCTCACAGATACGCAGTATTTT	CAWSLTDTQYF
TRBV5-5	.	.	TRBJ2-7	TGTGCCAGCAGCTTGGCGGAAAGATACGAGCAGTACTTC	CASSLAERYEQYF
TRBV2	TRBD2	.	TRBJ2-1	TGTGCCAGCAGTGTAACTAGCGGGAGGTTTGAGCAGTTCTTC	CASSVTSGRFEQFF
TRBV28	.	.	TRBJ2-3	TGTGCCAGCAGCCCCATAACAGGAATTGGGGATACGCAGTATTTT	CASSPITGIGDTQYF
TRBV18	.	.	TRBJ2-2	TGTGCCAGCTCACCCCACGCACCGGGGCCCGGAGGGAACACCGGGGAGCTGTTTTTT	CASSPHAPGPGGNTGELFF
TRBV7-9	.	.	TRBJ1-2	TGTGCCAGCAGCTTAGGGCAGTCAAACTATGGCTACACCTTC	CASSLGQSNYGYTF
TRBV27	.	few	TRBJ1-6	TGTGCCAGCTGTCTATGGGCGAATAATTCACCCCTCCACTTT	CASCLWANNSPLHF
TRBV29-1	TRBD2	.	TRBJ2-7	TGCAGCGTTGAAGTGATAGCGGGAGCCTACGAGCAGTACTTC	CSVEVIAGAYEQYF
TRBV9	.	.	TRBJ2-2	TGTGCCAGCAGCACTCGGTTGGCCGGGGAGCTGTTTTTT	CASSTRLAGELFF
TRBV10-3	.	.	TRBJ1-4	TGTGCCATCAGTGACAGGGAAGGCGAAAAACTGTTTTTT	CAISDREGEKLFF
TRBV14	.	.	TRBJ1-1	TGTGCCAGCAGCCAAGACAGACTGAACACTGAAGCTTTCTTT	CASSQDRLNTEAFF
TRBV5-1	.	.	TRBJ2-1	TGCGCCAGCAGCTTGGTGGCGGCTAGCTCCTACAATGAGCAGTTCTTC	CASSLVAASSYNEQFF
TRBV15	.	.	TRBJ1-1	TGTGCCACCAGCGCTTCTGGTGGGCCTAACACTGAAGCTTTCTTT	CATSASGGPNTEAFF
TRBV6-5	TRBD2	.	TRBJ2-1	TGTGCCAGCAGTCTACTAGCGGGGGGATACAATGAGCAGTTCTTC	CASSLLAGGYNEQFF
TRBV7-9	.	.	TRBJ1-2	TGTGCCAGCAGCGAGGTGACAGGAGGATACTACACCTTC	CASSEVTGGYYTF
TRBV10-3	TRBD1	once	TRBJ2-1	TGTGCCATCAGTGGGGGACAGTACAATGAGCAGTTCTTC	CAISGGQYNEQFF
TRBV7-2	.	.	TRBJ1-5	TGTGCCAGCAGCTTCAGGGATAGCAATCAGCCCCAGCATTTT	CASSFRDSNQPQHF
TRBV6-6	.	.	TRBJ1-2	TGTGCCAGCAGTGGCGATGGCTACACCTTT	CASSGDGYTF
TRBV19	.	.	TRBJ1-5	TGTGCCAGTAGTATGGGACGGAGCAATCAGCCCCAGCATTTT	CASSMGRSNQPQHF
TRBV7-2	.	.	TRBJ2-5	TGTGCCAGCAGCTCTATCGCGGAGACCCAGTACTTC	CASSSIAETQYF
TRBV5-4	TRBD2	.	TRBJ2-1	TGTGCCAGCAGCTCGGCGGGGCGGGAGAGATCCAATGAGCAGTTCTTC	CASSSAGRERSNEQFF
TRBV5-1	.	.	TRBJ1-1	TGCGCCAGCAGCTTGGCGTGGGGAAGGGAAGCTTTCTTT	CASSLAWGREAFF
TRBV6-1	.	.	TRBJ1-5	TGTGCCAGCACTTGGGGGGCTAACGGCAATCAGCCCCAGCATTTT	CASTWGANGNQPQHF
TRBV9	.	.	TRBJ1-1	TGTGCCAGCAGCGTAGGGGCAGGGCCGGCCACTGAAGCTTTCTTT	CASSVGAGPATEAFF
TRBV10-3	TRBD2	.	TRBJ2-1	TGTGCCATCGGGCGGGAGGTTACCGCAGAGCAGTTCTTC	CAIGREVTAEQFF
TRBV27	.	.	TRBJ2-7	TGTGCCAGCAGTTTATGGGCCGGCTTCTACGAGCAGTACTTC	CASSLWAGFYEQYF
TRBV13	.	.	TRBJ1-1	TGTGCCAGCAGCCCCCGGCTGAACACTGAAGCTTTCTTT	CASSPRLNTEAFF
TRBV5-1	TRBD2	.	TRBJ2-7	TGCGCCAGCAGCCCCTTCGGGACTAGCGGAACTACCCTGGGCTCCTACGAGCAGTACTTC	CASSPFGTSGTTLGSYEQYF
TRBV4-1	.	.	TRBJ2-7	TGCGCCAGCAGCCAAGAGGGGGTGCGGTCTGAGGAGCAGTACTTC	CASSQEGVRSEEQYF
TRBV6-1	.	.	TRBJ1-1	TGTGCCAGCAGTGTATCCCCGGGGGGGGTCACTGAAGCTTTCTTT	CASSVSPGGVTEAFF
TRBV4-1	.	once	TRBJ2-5	TGCGCCAGCAGCCAAGCGGCAGCGGGTTTCTTAAAGACCCAGTACTTC	CASSQAAAGFLKTQYF
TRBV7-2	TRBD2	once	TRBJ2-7	TGTGCCAGCAGCTCCGGACTAGCGGGAGTTAACGAGCAGTACTTC	CASSSGLAGVNEQYF
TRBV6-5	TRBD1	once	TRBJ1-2	TGTGCCAGCAGTTACCTGGGGGACAGAACTAACTATGGCTACACCTTC	CASSYLGDRTNYGYTF
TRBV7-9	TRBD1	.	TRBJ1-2	TGTGCCAGCAGCTTTGACGTATCTACAGGGGGCGCGTATGGCTACACCTTC	CASSFDVSTGGAYGYTF
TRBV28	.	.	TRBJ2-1	TGTGCCAGCAGTTTTGGTCGCCCGCGCAATGAGCAGTTCTTC	CASSFGRPRNEQFF
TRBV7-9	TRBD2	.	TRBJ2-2	TGTGCCAGCAGCCTAGCCGGGACTACCGGTAGCGGGGAGCTGTTTTTT	CASSLAGTTGSGELFF
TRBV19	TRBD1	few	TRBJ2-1	TGTGCCAGTAGTCGCCCCCAGACAGGGGATTACAATGAGCAGTTCTTC	CASSRPQTGDYNEQFF
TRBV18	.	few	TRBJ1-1	TGTGCCTCGCGGGGAGGGTTGAATACTGAAGCTTTCTTT	CASRGGLNTEAFF
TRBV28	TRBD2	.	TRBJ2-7	TGTGCCAGCACCCCTTCGGGACTAGCGGGAGGGCGCCCCTACGAGCAGTACTTC	CASTPSGLAGGRPYEQYF
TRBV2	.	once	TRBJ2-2	TGTGCCAGCCTGAGGGGAGCAGGGACCGGGGAGCTGTTTTTT	CASLRGAGTGELFF
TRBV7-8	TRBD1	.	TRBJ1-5	TGTGCCAGCAGCCTGGACAGGGGCAATCAGCCCCAGCATTTT	CASSLDRGNQPQHF
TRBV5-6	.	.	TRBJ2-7	TGTGCCAGCAGCGTCGGTCATCTCAACTACGAGCAGTACTTC	CASSVGHLNYEQYF
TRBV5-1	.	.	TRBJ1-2	TGCGCCAGCAGCTTGGCGGCAGTGGCTAACTATGGCTACACCTTC	CASSLAAVANYGYTF
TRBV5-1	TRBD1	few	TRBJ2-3	TGCGCCAGCAGCCGACCACAGACAGGGATCACAGATACGCAGTATTTT	CASSRPQTGITDTQYF
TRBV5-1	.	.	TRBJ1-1	TGCGCCAGCAGCACCCTGGCAGGGACCACTGAAGCTTTCTTT	CASSTLAGTTEAFF
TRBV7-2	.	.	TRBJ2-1	TGTGCCAGCAGCTTAGTTAGTATGCGGGTCAATGAGCAGTTCTTC	CASSLVSMRVNEQFF
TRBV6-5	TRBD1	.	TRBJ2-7	TGTGCCAGCAGGAGGGACAGGGGATCCTACGAGCAGTACTTC	CASRRDRGSYEQYF
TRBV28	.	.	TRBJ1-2	TGTGCCAGCAGTTTGAGGGGGGAATATGGCTACACCTTC	CASSLRGEYGYTF